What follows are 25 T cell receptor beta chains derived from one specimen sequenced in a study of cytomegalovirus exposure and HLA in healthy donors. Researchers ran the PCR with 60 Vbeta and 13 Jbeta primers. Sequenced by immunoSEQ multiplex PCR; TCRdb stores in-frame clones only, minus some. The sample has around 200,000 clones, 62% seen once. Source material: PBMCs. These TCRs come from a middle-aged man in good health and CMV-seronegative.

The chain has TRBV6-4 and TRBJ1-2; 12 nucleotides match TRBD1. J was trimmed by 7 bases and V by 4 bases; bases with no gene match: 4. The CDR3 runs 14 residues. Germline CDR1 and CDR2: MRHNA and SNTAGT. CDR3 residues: CASSAGTGGFGYTF. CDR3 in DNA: TGTGCCAGCAGTGCCGGGACAGGGGGCTTTGGCTACACCTTC.

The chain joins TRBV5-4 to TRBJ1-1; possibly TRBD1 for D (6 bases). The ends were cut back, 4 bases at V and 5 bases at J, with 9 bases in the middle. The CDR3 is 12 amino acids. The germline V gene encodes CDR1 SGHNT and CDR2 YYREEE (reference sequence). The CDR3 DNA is TGTGCCAGCAGCCTAAGGGGGACTGAAGCTTTCTTT. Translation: CASSLRGTEAFF.

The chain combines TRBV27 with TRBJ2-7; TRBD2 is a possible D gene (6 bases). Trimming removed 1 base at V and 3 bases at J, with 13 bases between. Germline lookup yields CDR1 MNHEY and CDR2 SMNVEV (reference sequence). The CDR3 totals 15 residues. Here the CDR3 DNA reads TGTGCCAGCAGTTTATTAGGGTCGGGAGACTACGAGCAGTACTTC. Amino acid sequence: CASSLLGSGDYEQYF.

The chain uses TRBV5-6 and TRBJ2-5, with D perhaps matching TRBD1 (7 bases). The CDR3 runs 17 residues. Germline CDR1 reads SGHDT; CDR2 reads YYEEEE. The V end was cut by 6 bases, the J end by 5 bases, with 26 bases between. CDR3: CASTEDLGRGVPETQYF. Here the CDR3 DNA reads TGTGCCAGCACCGAGGACCTGGGCAGGGGGGTTCCGGAGACCCAGTACTTC.

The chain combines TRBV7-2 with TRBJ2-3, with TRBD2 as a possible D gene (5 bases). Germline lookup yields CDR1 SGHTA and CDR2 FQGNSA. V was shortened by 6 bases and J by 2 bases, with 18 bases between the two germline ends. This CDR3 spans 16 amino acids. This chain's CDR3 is CASRQSRGLNTDTQYF. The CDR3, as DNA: TGTGCCAGCAGACAGAGTCGGGGTTTGAACACAGATACGCAGTATTTT. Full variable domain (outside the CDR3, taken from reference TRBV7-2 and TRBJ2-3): GAGVSQSPSNKVTEKGKDVELRCDPISGHTALYWYRQSLGQGLEFLIYFQGNSAPDKSGLPSDRFSAERTGGSVSTLTIQRTQQEDSAVYLCASRQSRGLNTDTQYFGPGTRLTVL.

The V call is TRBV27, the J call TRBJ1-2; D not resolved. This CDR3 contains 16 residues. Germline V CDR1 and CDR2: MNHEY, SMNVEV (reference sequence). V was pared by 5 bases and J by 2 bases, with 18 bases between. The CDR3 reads CASSPRPVGRNYGYTF. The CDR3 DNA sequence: TGTGCCAGCAGTCCTCGACCGGTGGGCAGGAACTATGGCTACACCTTC.

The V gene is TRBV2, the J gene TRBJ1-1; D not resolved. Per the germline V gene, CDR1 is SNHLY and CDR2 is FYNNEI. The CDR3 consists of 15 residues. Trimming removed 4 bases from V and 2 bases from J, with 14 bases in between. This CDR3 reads CASSGSEFSNTEAFF. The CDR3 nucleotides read TGTGCCAGCAGTGGGTCAGAATTCTCTAACACTGAAGCTTTCTTT. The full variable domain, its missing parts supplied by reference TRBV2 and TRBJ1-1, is EPEVTQTPSHQVTQMGQEVILRCVPISNHLYFYWYRQILGQKVEFLVSFYNNEISEKSEIFDDQFSVERPDGSNFTLKIRSTKLEDSAMYFCASSGSEFSNTEAFFGQGTRLTVV.

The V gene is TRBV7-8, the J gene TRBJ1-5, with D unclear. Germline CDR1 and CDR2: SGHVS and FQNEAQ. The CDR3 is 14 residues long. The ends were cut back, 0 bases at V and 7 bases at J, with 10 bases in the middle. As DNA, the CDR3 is TGTGCCAGCAGCTTAGCTGCGGGAGAGCAGCCCCAGCATTTT. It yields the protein CASSLAAGEQPQHF.

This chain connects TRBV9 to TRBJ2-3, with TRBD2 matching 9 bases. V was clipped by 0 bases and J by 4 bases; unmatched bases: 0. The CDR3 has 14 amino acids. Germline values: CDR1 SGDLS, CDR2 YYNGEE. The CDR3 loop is CASSVERGADTQYF. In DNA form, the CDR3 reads TGTGCCAGCAGCGTAGAGCGGGGGGCAGATACGCAGTATTTT.

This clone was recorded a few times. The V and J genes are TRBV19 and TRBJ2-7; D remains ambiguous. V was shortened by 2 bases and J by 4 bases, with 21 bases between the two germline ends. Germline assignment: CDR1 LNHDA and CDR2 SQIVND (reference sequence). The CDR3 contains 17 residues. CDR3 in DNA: TGTGCCAGTAGTATAAAGATTGCGGCGGAAGGCTCTTACGAGCAGTACTTC. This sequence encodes CASSIKIAAEGSYEQYF.

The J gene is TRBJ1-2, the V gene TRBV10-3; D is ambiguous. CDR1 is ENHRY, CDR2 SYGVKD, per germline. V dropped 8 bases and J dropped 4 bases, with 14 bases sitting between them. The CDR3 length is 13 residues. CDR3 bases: TGTGCCATCGGGCAGTCGGTCGGCTATGGCTACACCTTC. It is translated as CAIGQSVGYGYTF.

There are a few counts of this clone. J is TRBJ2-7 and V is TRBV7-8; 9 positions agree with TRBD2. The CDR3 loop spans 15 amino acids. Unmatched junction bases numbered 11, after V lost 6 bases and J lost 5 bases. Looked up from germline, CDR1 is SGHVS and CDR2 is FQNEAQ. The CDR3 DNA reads TGTGCCAGCAGATCGGGGCGGGGGGGCCGCGACGAGCAGTACTTC. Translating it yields CASRSGRGGRDEQYF.

CDR3 DNA sequence: TGTGCCAGCAGTCCGCAGGGACAAGGCTACACCTTC. Its protein is CASSPQGQGYTF. The chain uses TRBV27 and TRBJ1-2; tentatively, D is TRBD1 (6 bases). With 5 bases removed from V and 8 bases from J, the gap between germline ends came to 12 bases. This CDR3 is 12 amino acids long. Germline V lookup: CDR1 MNHEY, CDR2 SMNVEV (reference sequence).

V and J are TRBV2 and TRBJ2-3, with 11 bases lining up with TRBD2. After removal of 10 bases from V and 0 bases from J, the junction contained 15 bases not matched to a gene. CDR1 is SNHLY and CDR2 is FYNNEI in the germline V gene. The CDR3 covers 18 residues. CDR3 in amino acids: CAIHPGATSGSSTDTQYF. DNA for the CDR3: TGTGCCATCCATCCGGGGGCCACTAGCGGGAGTAGCACAGATACGCAGTATTTT.

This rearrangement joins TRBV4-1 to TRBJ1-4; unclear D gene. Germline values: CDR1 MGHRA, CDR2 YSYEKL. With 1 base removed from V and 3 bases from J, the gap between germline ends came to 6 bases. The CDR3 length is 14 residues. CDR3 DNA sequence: TGCGCCAGCAGCCAAGGGAGCCCTAATGAAAAACTGTTTTTT. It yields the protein CASSQGSPNEKLFF.

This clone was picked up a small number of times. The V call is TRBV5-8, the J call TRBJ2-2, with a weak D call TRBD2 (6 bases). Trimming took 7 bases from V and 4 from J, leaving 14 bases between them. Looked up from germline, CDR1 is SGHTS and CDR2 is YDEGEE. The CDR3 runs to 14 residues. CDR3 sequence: CASSRGYSTGELFF. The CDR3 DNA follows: TGTGCCAGCTCCCGGGGGTACAGCACCGGGGAGCTGTTTTTT.

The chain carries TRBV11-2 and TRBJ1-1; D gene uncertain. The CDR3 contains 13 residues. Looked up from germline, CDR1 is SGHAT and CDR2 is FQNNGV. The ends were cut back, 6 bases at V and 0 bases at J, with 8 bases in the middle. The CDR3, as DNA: TGTGCCAGCAGGATACAGATGAACACTGAAGCTTTCTTT. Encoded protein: CASRIQMNTEAFF.

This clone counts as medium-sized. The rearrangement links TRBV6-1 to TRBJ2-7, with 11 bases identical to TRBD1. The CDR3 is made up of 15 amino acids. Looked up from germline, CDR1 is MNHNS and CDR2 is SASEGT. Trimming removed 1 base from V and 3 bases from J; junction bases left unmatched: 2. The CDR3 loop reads CASSEDGTGGYEQYF. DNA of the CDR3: TGTGCCAGCAGTGAAGACGGGACAGGGGGCTACGAGCAGTACTTC.

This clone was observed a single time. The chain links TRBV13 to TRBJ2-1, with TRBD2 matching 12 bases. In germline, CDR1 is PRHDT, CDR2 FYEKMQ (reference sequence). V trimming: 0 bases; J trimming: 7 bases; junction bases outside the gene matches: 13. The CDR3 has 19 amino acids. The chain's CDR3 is CASSLGRSSGGAGGNEQFF. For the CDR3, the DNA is TGTGCCAGCAGCTTAGGCCGGTCTAGCGGGGGGGCAGGGGGGAATGAGCAGTTCTTC.

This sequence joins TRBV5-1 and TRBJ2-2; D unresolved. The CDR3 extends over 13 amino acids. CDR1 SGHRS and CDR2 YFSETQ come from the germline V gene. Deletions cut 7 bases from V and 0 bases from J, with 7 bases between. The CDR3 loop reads CASAETNTGELFF. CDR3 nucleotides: TGCGCCAGCGCGGAGACGAACACCGGGGAGCTGTTTTTT.

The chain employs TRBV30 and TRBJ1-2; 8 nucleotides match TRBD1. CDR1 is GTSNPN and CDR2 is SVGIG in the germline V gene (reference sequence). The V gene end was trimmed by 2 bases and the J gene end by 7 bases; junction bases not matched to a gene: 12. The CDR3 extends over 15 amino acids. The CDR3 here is CAWSPLVSGGPGYTF. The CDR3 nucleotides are TGTGCCTGGAGTCCGCTAGTTTCAGGGGGCCCTGGCTACACCTTC.

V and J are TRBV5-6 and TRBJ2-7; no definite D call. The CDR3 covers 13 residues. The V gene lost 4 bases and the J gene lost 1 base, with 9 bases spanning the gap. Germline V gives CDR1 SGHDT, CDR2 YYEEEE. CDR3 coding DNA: TGTGCCAGCAGCGGAGAGAGGTCCTACGAGCAGTACTTC. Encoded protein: CASSGERSYEQYF.

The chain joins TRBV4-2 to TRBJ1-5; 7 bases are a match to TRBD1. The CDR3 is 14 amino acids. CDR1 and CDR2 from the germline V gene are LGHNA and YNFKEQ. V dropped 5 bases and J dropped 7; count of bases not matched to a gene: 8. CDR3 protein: CASSVDREDQPQHF. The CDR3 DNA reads TGTGCCAGCAGCGTAGACAGGGAGGACCAGCCCCAGCATTTT.

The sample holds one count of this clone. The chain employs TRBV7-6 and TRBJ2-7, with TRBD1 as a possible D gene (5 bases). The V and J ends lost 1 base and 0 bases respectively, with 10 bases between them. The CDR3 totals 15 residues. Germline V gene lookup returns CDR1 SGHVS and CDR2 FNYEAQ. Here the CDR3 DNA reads TGTGCCAGCAGCTTAGAACAGGCAAGCTCCTACGAGCAGTACTTC. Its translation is CASSLEQASSYEQYF.

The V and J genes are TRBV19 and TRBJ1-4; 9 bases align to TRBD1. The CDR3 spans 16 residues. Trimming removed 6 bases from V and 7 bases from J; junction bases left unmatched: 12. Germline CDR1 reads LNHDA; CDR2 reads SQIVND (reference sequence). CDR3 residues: CASRDPGQGFSEKLFF. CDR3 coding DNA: TGTGCCAGTAGAGACCCGGGACAGGGTTTTAGTGAAAAACTGTTTTTT.